This T cell receptor beta chain was observed in a study of blood T cell repertoires in COVID-19. Study information: Italy, Spain and the United States were the sources of the convalescent and acute COVID-19 samples. PBMCs, B-cell-depleted T cells, or T cells provided the cDNA or gDNA that made up the material.

J lost 5 bases, V lost 5 bases, and 9 bases had no gene match. From germline, CDR1 is SGHVS and CDR2 FQNEAQ. This CDR3 has 15 residues. Source study methods: Amplification from reference gene primers served as the basis for estimated nucleated cell counts. Assay: immunoSEQ multiplex PCR; the TCRdb copy retains only in-frame clones and omits some. The V and J calls and clone size come from that table; D and trimming were worked out from the DNA. Of some 110,000 clones in the sample, roughly 88% were seen once. The clonotype was recovered from a woman aged 70-85 years with acute or convalescent COVID-19. The chain employs TRBV7-8 and TRBJ1-5; the match to TRBD1 covers 7 bases. The material sequenced was peripheral blood. The CDR3 sequence: CASSQDRSGHQPQHF. CDR3 DNA: TGTGCCAGCAGCCAGGACAGGAGTGGGCATCAGCCCCAGCATTTT.